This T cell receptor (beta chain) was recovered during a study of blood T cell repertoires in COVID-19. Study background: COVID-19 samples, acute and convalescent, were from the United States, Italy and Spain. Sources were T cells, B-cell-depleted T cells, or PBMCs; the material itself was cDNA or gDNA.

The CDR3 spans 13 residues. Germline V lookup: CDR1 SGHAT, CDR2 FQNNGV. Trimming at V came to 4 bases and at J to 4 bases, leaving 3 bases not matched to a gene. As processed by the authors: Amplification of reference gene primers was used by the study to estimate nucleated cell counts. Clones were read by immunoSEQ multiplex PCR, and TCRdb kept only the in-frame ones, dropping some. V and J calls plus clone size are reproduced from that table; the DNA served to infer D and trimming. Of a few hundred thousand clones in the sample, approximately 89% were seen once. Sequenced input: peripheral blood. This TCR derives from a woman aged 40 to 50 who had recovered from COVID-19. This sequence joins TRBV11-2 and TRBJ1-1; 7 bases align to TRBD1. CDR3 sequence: CASSSTGVTEAFF. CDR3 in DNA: TGTGCCAGCAGCTCAACAGGGGTCACTGAAGCTTTCTTT.